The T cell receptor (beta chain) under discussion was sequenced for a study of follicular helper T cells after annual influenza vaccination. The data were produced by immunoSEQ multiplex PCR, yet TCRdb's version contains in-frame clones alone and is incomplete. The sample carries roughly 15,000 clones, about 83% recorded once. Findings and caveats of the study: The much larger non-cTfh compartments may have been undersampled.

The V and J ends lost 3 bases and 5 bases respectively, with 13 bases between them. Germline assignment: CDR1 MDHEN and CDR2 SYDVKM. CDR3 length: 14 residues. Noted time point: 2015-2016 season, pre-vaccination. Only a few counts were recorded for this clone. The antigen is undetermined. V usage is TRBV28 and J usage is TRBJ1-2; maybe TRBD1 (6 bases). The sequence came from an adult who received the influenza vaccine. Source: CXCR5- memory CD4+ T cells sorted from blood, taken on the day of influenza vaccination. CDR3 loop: CASSFWTDPYGYTF. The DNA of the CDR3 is TGTGCCAGCAGTTTCTGGACAGACCCATATGGCTACACCTTC.